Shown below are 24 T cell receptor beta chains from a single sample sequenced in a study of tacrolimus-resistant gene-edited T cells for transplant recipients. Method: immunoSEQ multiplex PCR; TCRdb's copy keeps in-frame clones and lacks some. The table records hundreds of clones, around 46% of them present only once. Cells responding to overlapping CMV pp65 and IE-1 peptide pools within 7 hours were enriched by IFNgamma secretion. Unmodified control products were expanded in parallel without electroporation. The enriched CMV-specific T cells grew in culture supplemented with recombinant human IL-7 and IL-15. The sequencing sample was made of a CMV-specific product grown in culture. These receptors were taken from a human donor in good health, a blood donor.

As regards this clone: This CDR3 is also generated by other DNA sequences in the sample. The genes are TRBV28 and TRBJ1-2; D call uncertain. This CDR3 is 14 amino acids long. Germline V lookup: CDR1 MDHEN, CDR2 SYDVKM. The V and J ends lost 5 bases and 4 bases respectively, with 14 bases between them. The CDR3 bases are TGTGCCAGCAGTGCCCTGGACTCAGGCTATGGCTACACCTTC. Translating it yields CASSALDSGYGYTF.

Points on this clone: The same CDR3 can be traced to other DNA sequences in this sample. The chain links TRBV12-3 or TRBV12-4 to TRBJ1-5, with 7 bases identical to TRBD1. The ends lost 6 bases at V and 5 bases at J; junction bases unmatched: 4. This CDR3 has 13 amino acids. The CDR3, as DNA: TGTGCCAGCAGCCTTACAGGGGATCAGCCCCAGCATTTT. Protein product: CASSLTGDQPQHF.

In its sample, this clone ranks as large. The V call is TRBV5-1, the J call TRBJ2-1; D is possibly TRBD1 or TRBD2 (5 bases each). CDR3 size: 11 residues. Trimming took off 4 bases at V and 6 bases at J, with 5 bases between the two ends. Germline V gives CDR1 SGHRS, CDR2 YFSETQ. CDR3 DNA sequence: TGCGCCAGCAGCGGGACCAATGAGCAGTTCTTC. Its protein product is CASSGTNEQFF.

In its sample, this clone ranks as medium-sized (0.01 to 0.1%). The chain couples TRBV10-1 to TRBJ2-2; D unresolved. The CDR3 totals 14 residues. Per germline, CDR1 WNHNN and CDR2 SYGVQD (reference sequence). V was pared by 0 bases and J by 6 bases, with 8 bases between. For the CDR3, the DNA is TGCGCCAGCAGTGAGTCAATAGTTCCCGGGGAGCTGTTTTTT. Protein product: CASSESIVPGELFF.

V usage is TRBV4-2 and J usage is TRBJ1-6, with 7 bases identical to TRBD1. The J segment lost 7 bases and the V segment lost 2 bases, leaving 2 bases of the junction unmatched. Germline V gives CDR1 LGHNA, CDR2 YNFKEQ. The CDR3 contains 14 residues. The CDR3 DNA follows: TGTGCCAGCAGCCAACAGACAGGGAATTCACCCCTCCACTTT. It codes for CASSQQTGNSPLHF.

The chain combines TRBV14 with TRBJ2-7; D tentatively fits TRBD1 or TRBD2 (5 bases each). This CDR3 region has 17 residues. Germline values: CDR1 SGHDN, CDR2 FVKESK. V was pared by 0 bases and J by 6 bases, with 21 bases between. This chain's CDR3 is CASSQDGERPGRAEQYF. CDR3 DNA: TGTGCCAGCAGCCAAGATGGAGAGCGGCCAGGGCGGGCCGAGCAGTACTTC.

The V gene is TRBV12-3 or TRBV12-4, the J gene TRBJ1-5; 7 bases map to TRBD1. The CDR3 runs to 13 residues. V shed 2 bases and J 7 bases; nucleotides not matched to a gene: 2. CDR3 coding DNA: TGTGCCAGCAGTTTACAGGGGGACCAGCCCCAGCATTTT. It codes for CASSLQGDQPQHF.

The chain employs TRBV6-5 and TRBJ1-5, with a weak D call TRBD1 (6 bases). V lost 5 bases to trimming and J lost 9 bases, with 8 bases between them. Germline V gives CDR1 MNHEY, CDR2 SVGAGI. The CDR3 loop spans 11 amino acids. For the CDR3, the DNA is TGTGCCAGCAGTCTGGGGGCGCCCCAGCATTTT. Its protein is CASSLGAPQHF.

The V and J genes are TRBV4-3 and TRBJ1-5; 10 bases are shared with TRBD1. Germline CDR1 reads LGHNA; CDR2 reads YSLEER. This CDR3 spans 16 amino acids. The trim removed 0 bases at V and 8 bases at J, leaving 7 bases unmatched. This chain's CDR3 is CASSQDWRQGAEPQHF. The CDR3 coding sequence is TGCGCCAGCAGCCAAGATTGGCGACAGGGGGCAGAGCCCCAGCATTTT.

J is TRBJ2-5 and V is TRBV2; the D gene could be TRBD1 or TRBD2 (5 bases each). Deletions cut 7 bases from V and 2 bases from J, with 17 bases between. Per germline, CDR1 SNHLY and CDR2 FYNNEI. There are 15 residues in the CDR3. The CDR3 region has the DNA TGTGCCAGCACCGCCGGGACGAGTCCTCAAGAGACCCAGTACTTC. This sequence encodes CASTAGTSPQETQYF.

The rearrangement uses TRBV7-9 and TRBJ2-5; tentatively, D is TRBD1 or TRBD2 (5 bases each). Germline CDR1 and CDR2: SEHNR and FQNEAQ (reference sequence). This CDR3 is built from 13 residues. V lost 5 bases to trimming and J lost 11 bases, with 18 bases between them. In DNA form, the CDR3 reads TGTGCCAGCAGCCCCGGGACGACCCGATTACAGTACTTC. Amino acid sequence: CASSPGTTRLQYF.

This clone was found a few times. CDR3 in amino acids: CASSQDIREGLAGGLAEQFF. The CDR3 nucleotides are TGCGCCAGCAGCCAAGATATTCGGGAGGGACTAGCGGGGGGGCTGGCTGAGCAGTTCTTC. The chain carries TRBV4-1 and TRBJ2-1, with 16 bases aligning to TRBD2. Germline lookup yields CDR1 MGHRA and CDR2 YSYEKL. The CDR3 runs 20 residues. Unmatched junction bases numbered 14, after V lost 0 bases and J lost 9 bases.

CDR3 DNA sequence: TGTGCCAGCACTCAAGGGGGCGGGGGCCCTAGCACAGATACGCAGTATTTT. Encoded protein: CASTQGGGGPSTDTQYF. V usage is TRBV27 and J usage is TRBJ2-3; D may correspond to TRBD1 or TRBD2 (7 bases each). Germline assignment: CDR1 MNHEY and CDR2 SMNVEV (reference sequence). This CDR3 is built from 17 residues. The V end was cut by 7 bases, the J end by 0 bases, with 20 bases between.

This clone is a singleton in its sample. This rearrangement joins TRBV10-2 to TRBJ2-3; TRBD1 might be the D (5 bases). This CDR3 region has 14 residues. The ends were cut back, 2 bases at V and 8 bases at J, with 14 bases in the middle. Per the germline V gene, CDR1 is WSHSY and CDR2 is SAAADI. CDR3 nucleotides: TGCGCCAGCAGTGAGGGGGCCTCCCCCAGTACGCAGTATTTT. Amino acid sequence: CASSEGASPSTQYF.

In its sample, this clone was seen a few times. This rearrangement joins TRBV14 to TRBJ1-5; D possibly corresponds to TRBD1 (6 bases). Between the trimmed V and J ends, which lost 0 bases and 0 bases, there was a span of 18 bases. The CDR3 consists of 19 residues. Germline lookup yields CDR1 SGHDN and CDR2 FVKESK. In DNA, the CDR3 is TGTGCCAGCAGCCAAGATCCCCGGACAGAACATTATAGCAATCAGCCCCAGCATTTT. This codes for CASSQDPRTEHYSNQPQHF.

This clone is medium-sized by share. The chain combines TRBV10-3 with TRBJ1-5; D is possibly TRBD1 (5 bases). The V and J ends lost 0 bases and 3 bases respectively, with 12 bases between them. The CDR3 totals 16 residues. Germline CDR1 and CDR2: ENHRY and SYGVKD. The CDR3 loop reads CAISESPGSVNQPQHF. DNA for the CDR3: TGTGCCATCAGTGAGTCCCCAGGGAGTGTCAATCAGCCCCAGCATTTT.

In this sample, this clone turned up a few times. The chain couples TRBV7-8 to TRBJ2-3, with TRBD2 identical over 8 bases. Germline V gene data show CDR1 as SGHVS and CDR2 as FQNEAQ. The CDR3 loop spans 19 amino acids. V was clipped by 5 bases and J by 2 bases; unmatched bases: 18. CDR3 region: CASSPWAGGTPILTDTQYF. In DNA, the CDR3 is TGTGCCAGCAGCCCCTGGGCGGGGGGTACTCCCATCCTCACAGATACGCAGTATTTT.

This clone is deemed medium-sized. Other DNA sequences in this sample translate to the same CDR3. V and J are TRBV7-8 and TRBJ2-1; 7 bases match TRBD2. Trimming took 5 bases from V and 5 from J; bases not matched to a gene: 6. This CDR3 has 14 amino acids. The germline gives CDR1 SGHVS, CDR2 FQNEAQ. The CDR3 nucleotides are TGTGCCAGCAGCCCTCAGCGGGGACACAATGAGCAGTTCTTC. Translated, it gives CASSPQRGHNEQFF.

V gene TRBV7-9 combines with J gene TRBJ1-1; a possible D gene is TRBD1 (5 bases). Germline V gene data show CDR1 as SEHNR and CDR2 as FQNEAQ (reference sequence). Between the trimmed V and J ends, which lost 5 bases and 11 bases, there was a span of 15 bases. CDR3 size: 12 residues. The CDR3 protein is CASSRTGTAAFF. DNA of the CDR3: TGTGCCAGCAGCCGAACCGGGACGGCGGCTTTCTTT.

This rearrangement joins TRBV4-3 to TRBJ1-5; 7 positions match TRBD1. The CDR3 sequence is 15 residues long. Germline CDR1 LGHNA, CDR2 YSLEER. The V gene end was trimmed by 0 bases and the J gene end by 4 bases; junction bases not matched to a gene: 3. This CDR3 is CASSQEWTGNQPQHF. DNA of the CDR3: TGCGCCAGCAGCCAAGAGTGGACAGGTAATCAGCCCCAGCATTTT.

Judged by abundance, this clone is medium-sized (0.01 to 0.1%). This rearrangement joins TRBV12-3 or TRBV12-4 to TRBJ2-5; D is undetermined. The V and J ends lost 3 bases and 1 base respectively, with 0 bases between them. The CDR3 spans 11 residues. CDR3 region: CASSFQETQYF. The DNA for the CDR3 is TGTGCCAGCAGTTTCCAAGAGACCCAGTACTTC.

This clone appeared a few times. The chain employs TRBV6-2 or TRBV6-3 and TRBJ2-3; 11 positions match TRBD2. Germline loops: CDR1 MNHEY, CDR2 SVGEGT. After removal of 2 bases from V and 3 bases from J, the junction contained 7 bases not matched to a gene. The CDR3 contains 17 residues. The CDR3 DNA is TGTGCCAGCAGTTACCTTTTGGGACTAGCGGAGACAGATACGCAGTATTTT. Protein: CASSYLLGLAETDTQYF.

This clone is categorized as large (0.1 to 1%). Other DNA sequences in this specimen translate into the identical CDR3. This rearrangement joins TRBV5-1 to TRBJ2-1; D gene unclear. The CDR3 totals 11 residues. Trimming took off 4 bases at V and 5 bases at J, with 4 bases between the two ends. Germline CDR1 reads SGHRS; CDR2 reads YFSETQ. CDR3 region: CASSGNNEQFF. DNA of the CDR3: TGCGCCAGCAGCGGTAACAATGAGCAGTTCTTC.

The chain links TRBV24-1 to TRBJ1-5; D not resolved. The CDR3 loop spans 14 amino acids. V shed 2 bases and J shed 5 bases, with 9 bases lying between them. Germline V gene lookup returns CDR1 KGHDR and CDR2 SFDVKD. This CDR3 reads CATSDYGGYQPQHF. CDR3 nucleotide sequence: TGTGCCACCAGTGATTACGGCGGCTATCAGCCCCAGCATTTT.